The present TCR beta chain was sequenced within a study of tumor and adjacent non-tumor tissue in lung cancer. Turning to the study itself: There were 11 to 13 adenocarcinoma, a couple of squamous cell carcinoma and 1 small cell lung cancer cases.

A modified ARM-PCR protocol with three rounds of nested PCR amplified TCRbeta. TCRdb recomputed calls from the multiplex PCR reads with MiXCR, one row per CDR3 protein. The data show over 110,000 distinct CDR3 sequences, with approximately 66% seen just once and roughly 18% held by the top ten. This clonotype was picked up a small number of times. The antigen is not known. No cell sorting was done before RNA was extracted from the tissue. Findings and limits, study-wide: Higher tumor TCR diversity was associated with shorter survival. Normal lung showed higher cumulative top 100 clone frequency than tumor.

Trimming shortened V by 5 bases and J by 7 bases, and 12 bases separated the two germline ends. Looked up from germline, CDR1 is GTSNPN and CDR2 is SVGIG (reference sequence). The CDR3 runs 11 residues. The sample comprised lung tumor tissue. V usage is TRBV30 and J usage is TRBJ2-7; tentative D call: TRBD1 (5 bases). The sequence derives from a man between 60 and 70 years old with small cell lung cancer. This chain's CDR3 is CAWAGFSEQYF. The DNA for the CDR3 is TGTGCCTGGGCAGGGTTTTCAGAGCAGTACTTC. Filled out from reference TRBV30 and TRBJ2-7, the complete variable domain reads SQTIHQWPATLVQPVGSPLSLECTVEGTSNPNLYWYRQAAGRGLQLLFYSVGIGQISSEVPQNLSASRPQDRQFILSSKKLLLSDSGFYLCAWAGFSEQYFGPGTRLTVT.